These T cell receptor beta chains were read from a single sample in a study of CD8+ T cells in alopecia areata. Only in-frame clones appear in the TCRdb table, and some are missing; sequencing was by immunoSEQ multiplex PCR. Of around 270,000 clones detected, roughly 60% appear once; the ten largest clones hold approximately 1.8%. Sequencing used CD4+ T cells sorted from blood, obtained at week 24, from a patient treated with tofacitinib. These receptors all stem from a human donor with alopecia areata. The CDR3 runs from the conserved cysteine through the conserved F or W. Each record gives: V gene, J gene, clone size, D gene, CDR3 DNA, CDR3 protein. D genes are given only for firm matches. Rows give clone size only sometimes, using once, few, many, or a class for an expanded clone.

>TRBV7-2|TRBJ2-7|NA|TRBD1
TGTGCCAGCAGACTTCCGGGACAGGGTGACGAGCAGTACTTC
CASRLPGQGDEQYF
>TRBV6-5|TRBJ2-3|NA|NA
TGTGCCAGCAGTTACTCGATGGGCACAGATACGCAGTATTTT
CASSYSMGTDTQYF
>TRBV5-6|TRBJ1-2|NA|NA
TGTGCCAGCAGCCCCAGGGGTGACTATGGCTACACCTTC
CASSPRGDYGYTF
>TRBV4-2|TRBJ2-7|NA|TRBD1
TGTGCCAGCAGCCAAGACCGGGACAGGGACTACGAGCAGTACTTC
CASSQDRDRDYEQYF
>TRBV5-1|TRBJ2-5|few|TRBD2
TGCGCCAGCAGCCTTTGGACTAGCCAAGAGACCCAGTACTTC
CASSLWTSQETQYF
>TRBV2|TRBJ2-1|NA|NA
TGTGCCAGCAGTGCGAAAGGTGGGCACAATGAGCAGTTCTTC
CASSAKGGHNEQFF
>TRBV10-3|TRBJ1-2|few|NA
TGTGCCATCAGTGAAAGGTCGAGAGTACAGGAGGGAGGCTACACCTTC
CAISERSRVQEGGYTF
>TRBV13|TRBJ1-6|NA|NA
TGTGCCAGCAGCTCCACTAATTCACCCCTCCACTTT
CASSSTNSPLHF
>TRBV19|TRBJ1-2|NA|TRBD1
TGTGCCAGTAAGGAACAGGGGGCTTATGGCTACACCTTC
CASKEQGAYGYTF
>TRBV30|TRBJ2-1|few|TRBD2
TGTGCCTGGAGTGTACTAGCGGGGGGGCTCGGCAATGAGCAGTTCTTC
CAWSVLAGGLGNEQFF
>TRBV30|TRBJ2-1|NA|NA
TGTGCCTGGAGTGGGCCCACAGGGCTATCCTACAATGAGCAGTTCTTC
CAWSGPTGLSYNEQFF
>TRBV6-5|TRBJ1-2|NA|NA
TGTGCCAGCAGTCCTCTGATAGAACGGTCGGGCTACACCTTC
CASSPLIERSGYTF
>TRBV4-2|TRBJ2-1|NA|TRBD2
TGTGCCAGCAGCCAGTCGGCTACTAGCGAGGGTGAGCAGTTCTTC
CASSQSATSEGEQFF
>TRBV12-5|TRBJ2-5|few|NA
TGTGCTAGTGGAAACGGACAAGATCAAGAGACCCAGTACTTC
CASGNGQDQETQYF
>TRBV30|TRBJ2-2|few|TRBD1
TGTGCCTGGAGCCCTAAAGGGACAGCCACCGGGGAGCTGTTTTTT
CAWSPKGTATGELFF
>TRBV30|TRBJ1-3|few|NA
TGTGCCTGGAGTGCTGGGGGCAGCTCTGGAAACACCATATATTTT
CAWSAGGSSGNTIYF
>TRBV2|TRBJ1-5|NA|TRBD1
TGTGCCAGCAGTGGGGACAGGCGGAATCAGCCCCAGCATTTT
CASSGDRRNQPQHF
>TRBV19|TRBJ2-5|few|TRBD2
TGTGCCAGTAGTATGTATGCGGGAGACCAAGAGACCCAGTACTTC
CASSMYAGDQETQYF
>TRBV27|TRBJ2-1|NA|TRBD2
TGTGCCAGCAGTCTGCGAGCGGGGGGTTACAATGAGCAGTTCTTC
CASSLRAGGYNEQFF
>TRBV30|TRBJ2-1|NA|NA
TGTGCCCGTGCTAGCTCCTACAATGAGCAGTTCTTC
CARASSYNEQFF
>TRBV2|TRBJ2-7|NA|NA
TGTGCCACCCGGGGCTTGGGACACGACTTC
CATRGLGHDF
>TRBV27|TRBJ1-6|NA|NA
TGTGCCAGCGGGCTGGCAGGTCGTAATTCACCCCTCCACTTT
CASGLAGRNSPLHF
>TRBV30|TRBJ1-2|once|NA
TGTGCCGGCCAGGGGCGGCATGGCTACACCTTC
CAGQGRHGYTF
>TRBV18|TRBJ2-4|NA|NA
TGTGCCAGCTCACCACCGTCCCCACAAGGGACAAACATTCAGTACTTC
CASSPPSPQGTNIQYF
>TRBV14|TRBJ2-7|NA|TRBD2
TGTGCCAGCAGTCCTACTAGCGGGTTGGGCGAGCAGTACTTC
CASSPTSGLGEQYF
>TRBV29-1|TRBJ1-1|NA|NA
TGCAGCGTTGTGGGGGATGGGGGATACACTGAAGCTTTCTTT
CSVVGDGGYTEAFF
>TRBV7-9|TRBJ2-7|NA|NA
TGTGCCAGCACCAAGGGGGGTTACGAGCAGTACTTC
CASTKGGYEQYF
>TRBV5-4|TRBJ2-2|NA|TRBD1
TGTGCCAGCAGCGTAGAGGGGGCGCCCGGGGAGCTGTTTTTT
CASSVEGAPGELFF
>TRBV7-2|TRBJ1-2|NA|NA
TGTGCCAGCAGCTCCTCGCACATAACCTACACCTTC
CASSSSHITYTF
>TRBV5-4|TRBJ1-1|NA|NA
TGTGCCAGCAGCTCAATCCTAGGCAGCCATAACACTGAAGCTTTCTTT
CASSSILGSHNTEAFF
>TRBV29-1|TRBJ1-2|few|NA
TGCAGCGTTGGGGGCGGGGTGGATGGCTACACCTTC
CSVGGGVDGYTF
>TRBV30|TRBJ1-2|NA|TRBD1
TGTGCCTGGAGTGGACAGGGGTCCTATGGCTACACCTTC
CAWSGQGSYGYTF
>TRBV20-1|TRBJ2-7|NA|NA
TGCAGTGCTAGTTTGGAGCAGTACTTC
CSASLEQYF
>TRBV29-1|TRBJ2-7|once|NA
TGCAGCGGCCTCGACAGCTCCTACGAGCAGTACTTC
CSGLDSSYEQYF
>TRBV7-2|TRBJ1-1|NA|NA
TGTGCCAGCAGCCCGATTAATCGGGGTCGGGGTGAAGCTTTCTTT
CASSPINRGRGEAFF
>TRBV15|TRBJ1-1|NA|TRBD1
TGTGCCACCAGCAGAGGACAGGGGGCTAGAGACACTGAAGCTTTCTTT
CATSRGQGARDTEAFF
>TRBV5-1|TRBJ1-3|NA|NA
TGCGCCAGCAGCGAACAGAGCTCTGGAAACACCATATATTTT
CASSEQSSGNTIYF
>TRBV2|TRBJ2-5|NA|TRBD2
TGTGCCAGCAGTGATGTAGCGGGGGGAGGAGAGACCCAGTACTTC
CASSDVAGGGETQYF
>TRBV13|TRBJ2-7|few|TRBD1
TGTGCCAGCAGCCCCGACAGGGGCTACGAGCAGTACTTC
CASSPDRGYEQYF
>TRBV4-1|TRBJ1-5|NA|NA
TGCGCCAGCAGCCAAGTAATGACTGGGGTGGATCAGCCCCAGCATTTT
CASSQVMTGVDQPQHF
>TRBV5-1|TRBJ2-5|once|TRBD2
TGCGCCAGCAGCTTGGGGACTAGCGCGCGACAAGAGACCCAGTACTTC
CASSLGTSARQETQYF
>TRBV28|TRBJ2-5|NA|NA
TGTGCCAGCAGTTTTATGGGTCAAGAGACCCAGTACTTC
CASSFMGQETQYF
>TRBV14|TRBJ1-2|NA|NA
TGTGCCAGCAGCCAAGGGCCCCTCAAGCACGGCTACACCTTC
CASSQGPLKHGYTF
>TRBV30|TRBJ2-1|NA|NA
TGTGCCTGGAGCATAGGGGCGGGGGCCTCCTACAATGAGCAGTTCTTC
CAWSIGAGASYNEQFF
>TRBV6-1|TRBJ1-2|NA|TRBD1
TGTGCCAGCAGTGGGACAGGGGCCAACTATGGCTACACCTTC
CASSGTGANYGYTF
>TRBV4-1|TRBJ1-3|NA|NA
TGCGCCAGCAGCCACCCCTCCGGGAGGCCCCACTCTGGAAACACCATATATTTT
CASSHPSGRPHSGNTIYF
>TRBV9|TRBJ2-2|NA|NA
TGTGCCAGCCACCACTCGACAGGAGACCTCGGGGAGCTGTTTTTT
CASHHSTGDLGELFF
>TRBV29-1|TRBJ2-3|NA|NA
TGCAGCGTTGCCCGAGGAGATACGCAGTATTTT
CSVARGDTQYF
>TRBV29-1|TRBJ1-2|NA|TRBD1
TGCAGCGTCAGAACGGGACAGGGGACCTATGGCTACACCTTC
CSVRTGQGTYGYTF